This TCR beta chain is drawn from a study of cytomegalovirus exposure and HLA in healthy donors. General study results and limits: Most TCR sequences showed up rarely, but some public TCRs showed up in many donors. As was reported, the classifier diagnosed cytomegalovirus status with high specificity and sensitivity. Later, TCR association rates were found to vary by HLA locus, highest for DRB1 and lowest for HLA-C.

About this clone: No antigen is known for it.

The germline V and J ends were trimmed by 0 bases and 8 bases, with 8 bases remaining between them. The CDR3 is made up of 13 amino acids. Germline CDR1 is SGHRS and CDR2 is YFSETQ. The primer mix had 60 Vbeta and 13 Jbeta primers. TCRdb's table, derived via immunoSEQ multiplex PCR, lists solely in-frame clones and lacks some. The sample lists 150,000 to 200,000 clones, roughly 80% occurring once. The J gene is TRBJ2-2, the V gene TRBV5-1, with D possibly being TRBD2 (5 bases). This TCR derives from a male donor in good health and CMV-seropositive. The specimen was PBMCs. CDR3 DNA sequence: TGCGCCAGCAGCTTGGAAGTAGCGGGGGAGCTGTTTTTT. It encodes CASSLEVAGELFF.